The present entry profiles one TCR beta chain with its context. The same CDR3 can be traced to other DNA sequences in this sample. The ends were cut back, 1 base at V and 1 base at J, with 7 bases in the middle. From germline, CDR1 is LGHDT and CDR2 YNNKEL (reference sequence). The CDR3 sequence is 14 residues long. These data come from a study of blood T cell repertoires in COVID-19. For the study at large: T cells, B-cell-depleted T cells, or PBMCs provided the cDNA or gDNA that served as material.

Participants spanned ages roughly 18 to 95 years and resided in 20 to 30 US areas. Per the original data handling: The assay estimated nucleated cells by amplifying reference gene primers. Sequencing used immunoSEQ multiplex PCR; TCRdb keeps in-frame clones, though not all of them. V, J and clone size were drawn from that table, and D and trimming were deduced from the DNA. The profile covers approximately 400,000 clones, with about four fifths appearing a single time and about 4.8% taken by the ten largest. The chain employs TRBV3-1 (or the pseudogene TRBV3-2) and TRBJ1-1; D is unclear. The sample consisted of PBMCs or T cells enriched from blood (not recorded which). The clonotype was recovered from a woman aged 45 to 65 who had recovered from COVID-19. CDR3 amino acids: CASSQVAGNTEAFF. The CDR3 DNA reads as TGTGCCAGCAGCCAAGTTGCAGGGAACACTGAAGCTTTCTTT.